Below, 5 T cell receptor beta chains from the same sample are listed, as sequenced in a study of blood T cell repertoires in COVID-19. The data were produced by immunoSEQ multiplex PCR, yet TCRdb's version contains in-frame clones alone and is incomplete. The repertoire holds 170,000 or so clones, approximately 88% seen once, with roughly 2.9% in the top ten. Source material: peripheral blood. All receptors derive from a woman aged 60 to 75 with acute or convalescent COVID-19.

This clone appeared once. The rearrangement uses TRBV5-8 and TRBJ1-5; D remains ambiguous. Deletions cut 1 base from V and 6 bases from J, with 2 bases between. CDR1 is SGHTS and CDR2 is YDEGEE in the germline V gene. The CDR3 is made up of 11 amino acids. The CDR3 reads CASSLRQPQHF. In DNA form, the CDR3 reads TGTGCCAGCAGCTTGCGTCAGCCCCAGCATTTT.

This rearrangement joins TRBV7-9 to TRBJ2-7; the D gene is possibly TRBD1 (6 bases). The CDR3 has 13 residues. The germline V gene encodes CDR1 SEHNR and CDR2 FQNEAQ (reference sequence). V was trimmed by 6 bases and J by 5 bases, leaving 14 bases between them. In DNA, the CDR3 is TGTGCCAGCAGGCCTACAGGGCGGAACGAGCAGTACTTC. It encodes CASRPTGRNEQYF.

This chain uses TRBV6-5 with TRBJ1-2; D ambiguous. Germline V gene lookup returns CDR1 MNHEY and CDR2 SVGAGI. V was shortened by 8 bases and J by 8 bases, with 21 bases between the two germline ends. There are 14 residues in the CDR3. CDR3 loop: CASSEGPARRGYTF. In nucleotides, the CDR3 is TGTGCCAGCTCAGAAGGGCCAGCTCGGAGGGGCTACACCTTC.

The gene calls are TRBV2 and TRBJ1-2; no definite D call. V gave up 4 bases and J gave up 4 bases, with 16 bases separating them. CDR1 is SNHLY, CDR2 FYNNEI, per germline. The CDR3 is 15 amino acids. The CDR3 DNA follows: TGTGCCAGCAGTGGAGGAGGCAGAATCGGCTATGGCTACACCTTC. It specifies CASSGGGRIGYGYTF. Full variable domain (outside the CDR3, taken from reference TRBV2 and TRBJ1-2): EPEVTQTPSHQVTQMGQEVILRCVPISNHLYFYWYRQILGQKVEFLVSFYNNEISEKSEIFDDQFSVERPDGSNFTLKIRSTKLEDSAMYFCASSGGGRIGYGYTFGSGTRLTVV.

This clone was counted only a few times. The chain uses TRBV12-5 and TRBJ1-1; a possible D gene is TRBD1 (6 bases). V was cut by 5 bases and J by 2 bases, with 12 bases left in between. The CDR3 length is 14 residues. CDR1 LGHNT and CDR2 FRNRAP come from the germline V gene. The DNA of the CDR3 is TGTGCTAGTGGTGGGGGCCACAGAAACACTGAAGCTTTCTTT. Translation: CASGGGHRNTEAFF.